One and the same sample provided the 32 T cell receptor beta chains below, sequenced in a study of patients and donors after allogeneic stem cell transplantation. Using its own MiXCR run on the RT-PCR reads, TCRdb lists one record per CDR3 protein. Of some 880,000 distinct CDR3 sequences in the sample, about a sixth were seen once. The sequenced sample was blood, either unsorted or a sorted T cell fraction (not recorded which). These receptors came from a human donor who was either an allogeneic HSCT recipient or a stem cell or donor lymphocyte infusion donor (not recorded which). It is not recorded whose cells these are; they may come from a transplant donor.

This clonotype was detected a few times. J is TRBJ2-3 and V is TRBV12-3 or TRBV12-4; D tentatively reads TRBD1 or TRBD2 (5 bases each). V was cut by 9 bases and J by 10 bases, with 20 bases left in between. The CDR3 runs 13 residues. The CDR3 DNA follows: TGTGCCAGTTCAGGCCCTGGGGGTGAGGCGCAGTATTTT. Protein sequence: CASSGPGGEAQYF.

V gene TRBV5-1 combines with J gene TRBJ1-1; D unresolved. V lost 4 bases to trimming and J lost 7 bases, with 17 bases between them. This CDR3 has 14 residues. Germline V gives CDR1 SGHRS, CDR2 YFSETQ. The CDR3 is CASSLRPEGDEAFF. Here the CDR3 DNA reads TGCGCCAGCAGCCTCCGACCTGAAGGTGATGAAGCTTTCTTT.

This clonotype appeared a few times. The rearrangement links TRBV5-1 to TRBJ2-7; 8 bases fit TRBD1. V trimming: 0 bases; J trimming: 0 bases; junction bases outside the gene matches: 17. Germline V gene sequence: CDR1 SGHRS, CDR2 YFSETQ. This CDR3 comprises 20 residues. CDR3 sequence (DNA): TGCGCCAGCAGCTTGGCCGTCGGCAGGGGGCCCACCTATAGCTCCTACGAGCAGTACTTC. Its protein is CASSLAVGRGPTYSSYEQYF.

The rearrangement uses TRBV30 and TRBJ1-5; possibly TRBD1 for D (6 bases). The CDR3 extends over 15 amino acids. The V end lost 1 base, the J end lost 5 bases, and 15 bases lay between the germline ends. CDR1 is GTSNPN and CDR2 is SVGIG in the germline V gene (reference sequence). CDR3 region: CAWSEAGRGHQPQHF. In DNA form, the CDR3 reads TGTGCCTGGAGTGAGGCAGGCAGGGGCCATCAGCCCCAGCATTTT.

This clonotype was detected only a few times. J is TRBJ2-7 and V is TRBV7-8; D may be TRBD2 (6 bases). The V and J ends lost 0 bases and 0 bases respectively, with 12 bases between them. CDR3 length equals 16 residues. CDR1 is SGHVS and CDR2 is FQNEAQ in the germline V gene. CDR3 in DNA: TGTGCCAGCAGCTTAGCCAACGCCGGGAGCTCCTACGAGCAGTACTTC. It codes for CASSLANAGSSYEQYF. Looking up the rest from reference TRBV7-8 and TRBJ2-7 gives the full variable domain: GAGVSQSPRYKVAKRGQDVALRCDPISGHVSLFWYQQALGQGPEFLTYFQNEAQLDKSGLPSDRFFAERPEGSVSTLKIQRTQQEDSAVYLCASSLANAGSSYEQYFGPGTRLTVT.

V usage is TRBV4-1 and J usage is TRBJ2-3; 7 bases agree with TRBD2. V trimming: 3 bases; J trimming: 4 bases; junction bases outside the gene matches: 16. Germline V gene lookup returns CDR1 MGHRA and CDR2 YSYEKL. This CDR3 has 18 amino acids. The CDR3 spells CASSQERSGTAFADTQYF. CDR3 DNA sequence: TGCGCCAGCAGCCAGGAGAGAAGCGGGACGGCTTTCGCAGATACGCAGTATTTT.

This clonotype was observed a few times. The chain is built from TRBV12-3 or TRBV12-4 and TRBJ1-1; TRBD1 matches at 7 bases. The V and J ends lost 2 bases and 3 bases, in that order; junction bases with no gene match: 6. The CDR3 runs 15 residues. The CDR3 DNA reads as TGTGCCAGCAGTTTAAGGTCAGGGGGGGACACTGAAGCTTTCTTT. This sequence encodes CASSLRSGGDTEAFF.

This clonotype was picked up a small number of times. The chain employs TRBV5-1 and TRBJ1-4, with a weak D call TRBD1 (6 bases). Trimming removed 4 bases at V and 0 bases at J, with 10 bases between. There are 15 residues in the CDR3. Germline assignment: CDR1 SGHRS and CDR2 YFSETQ. CDR3 DNA: TGCGCCAGCAGCCCACAGGGTTCAACTAATGAAAAACTGTTTTTT. Translating it yields CASSPQGSTNEKLFF.

This clonotype was seen a few times. J is TRBJ2-3 and V is TRBV7-3; 11 bases are shared with TRBD2. This CDR3 has 16 amino acids. V lost 5 bases and J lost 1; bases outside the gene matches: 5. Germline V gene data show CDR1 as SGHTA and CDR2 as FQGTGA. This chain's CDR3 is CASSLISGGGTDTQYF. The CDR3 DNA is TGTGCCAGCAGCCTCATTAGCGGGGGGGGCACAGATACGCAGTATTTT.

V gene TRBV7-2 combines with J gene TRBJ1-5; 8 nucleotides align to TRBD1. The CDR3 is 16 residues long. The trim removed 3 bases at V and 6 bases at J, leaving 10 bases unmatched. From germline, CDR1 is SGHTA and CDR2 FQGNSA. CDR3 DNA sequence: TGTGCCAGCAGCTTTAGGACAGGGACGGCCGGTCAGCCCCAGCATTTT. Amino acid sequence: CASSFRTGTAGQPQHF.

DNA of the CDR3: TGTGCCAGCAGCTTAGGGCAAGCGATCTCCTACGAGCAGTACTTC. It specifies CASSLGQAISYEQYF. The chain combines TRBV7-9 with TRBJ2-7; D call uncertain. V was clipped by 1 base and J by 0 bases, with 10 bases between them. CDR1 and CDR2 (germline): SEHNR, FQNEAQ (reference sequence). CDR3 length equals 15 residues.

The chain employs TRBV29-1 and TRBJ2-1; 12 positions match TRBD2. The junction had 7 bases not matched to a gene; V was cut back by 4 bases and J by 6 bases. Per the germline V gene, CDR1 is SQVTM and CDR2 is ANQGSEA. CDR3 length: 15 amino acids. CDR3 DNA sequence: TGCAGCGTTGCCCTAGCGGGAGGGCTGGGCAATGAGCAGTTCTTC. It specifies CSVALAGGLGNEQFF.

V usage is TRBV30 and J usage is TRBJ1-1; D not certain. This CDR3 comprises 12 residues. Trimming left V 1 base short and J 6 bases short, with 9 bases between. Germline V CDR1 and CDR2: GTSNPN, SVGIG (reference sequence). Here the CDR3 reads CAWSGSRAEAFF. For the CDR3, the DNA is TGTGCCTGGAGTGGATCGAGGGCTGAAGCTTTCTTT.

This chain connects TRBV20-1 to TRBJ1-2; D is unresolved. Germline CDR1 and CDR2: DFQATT and SNEGSKA (reference sequence). With 4 bases removed from V and 1 base from J, the gap between germline ends came to 10 bases. This CDR3 has 13 amino acids. The CDR3 DNA reads as TGCAGTGCTATATCAGAATTTAACTATGGCTACACCTTC. Translated: CSAISEFNYGYTF.

This clonotype showed up just a few times. The CDR3 nucleotides are TGTGCCAGCAGCTTGGCTGGGAGCGAGGAGCAGTTCTTC. This sequence encodes CASSLAGSEEQFF. The chain couples TRBV5-6 to TRBJ2-1, with D maybe TRBD2 (5 bases). Per germline, CDR1 SGHDT and CDR2 YYEEEE. The CDR3 is 13 residues long. Trimming took off 0 bases at V and 10 bases at J, with 11 bases between the two ends.

J is TRBJ1-5 and V is TRBV28, with a tentative D call TRBD1 (5 bases). The germline V gene has CDR1 MDHEN and CDR2 SYDVKM. The CDR3 loop spans 15 amino acids. Written as DNA, the CDR3 is TGTGTCACTTCGCAGGGCGGAATTAGCAATCAGCCCCAGCATTTT. Translating it yields CVTSQGGISNQPQHF.

V gene TRBV18 combines with J gene TRBJ1-1, with D tentatively TRBD1 (6 bases). V was clipped by 3 bases and J by 1 base, with 12 bases between them. Germline-derived CDR1 and CDR2 are KGHSH and LQKENI. CDR3 length equals 15 residues. CDR3 DNA: TGTGCCAGCTCACCCGCGGGGGCGACGAACACTGAAGCTTTCTTT. Protein sequence: CASSPAGATNTEAFF.

The chain joins TRBV21-1 to TRBJ2-2; TRBD1 is taken as the D call from the table, unchecked against the DNA. TRBV21-1 is designated a pseudogene. CDR3 length: 19 residues. In nucleotides, the CDR3 is TGTGCCAGCAGCAAAGTTGAGGCGTGGGGGGGCAGGGGCACCGGGGAGCTGTTTTTT. This sequence encodes CASSKVEAWGGRGTGELFF.

This clonotype was counted a few times. The V call is TRBV29-1, the J call TRBJ1-1, with TRBD1 identical over 8 bases. Germline CDR1 SQVTM, CDR2 ANQGSEA. V shed 7 bases, J shed 6 bases, and the junction held 19 bases outside the gene matches. This CDR3 is built from 16 residues. The CDR3 sequence is CSAAIGQGTFASEAFF. CDR3 nucleotide sequence: TGCAGCGCTGCAATCGGACAGGGTACATTCGCTTCTGAAGCTTTCTTT.

In its sample, this clonotype was seen once. This chain uses TRBV21-1 with TRBJ2-1; TRBD2 is the table's D call and was not checked against the DNA. TRBV21-1 is tagged as a pseudogene. This CDR3 is 17 amino acids long. CDR3 coding DNA: TGTGCCAGCAGAGGGACTAGCGCTCCTCGTAAATACAATGAGCAGTTCTTC. Amino acids: CASRGTSAPRKYNEQFF.

In its sample, this clonotype was seen a few times. The V call is TRBV11-3, the J call TRBJ2-5, with 10 bases identical to TRBD2. Germline loops: CDR1 SGHNT, CDR2 YENEEA. This CDR3 has 16 amino acids. Trimming at V came to 4 bases and at J to 4 bases, leaving 9 bases not matched to a gene. CDR3 amino acids: CASSSGLAEGGETQYF. In DNA, the CDR3 is TGTGCCAGCAGCTCAGGACTAGCGGAGGGGGGAGAGACCCAGTACTTC.

This clonotype was detected only a few times. The V and J genes are TRBV12-3 or TRBV12-4 and TRBJ2-5; 12 bases fit TRBD2. CDR3 length equals 17 residues. Trimming cost V 2 bases and J 1 base; bases outside gene matches: 5. The CDR3 region has the DNA TGTGCCAGCAGTTTACGGACTAGCGGGAACCGCCAAGAGACCCAGTACTTC. The encoded protein is CASSLRTSGNRQETQYF.

This clonotype was recorded a few times. The gene calls are TRBV4-3 and TRBJ2-4; weak D call: TRBD2 (6 bases). This CDR3 region has 17 residues. Between the trimmed V and J ends, which lost 0 bases and 2 bases, there was a span of 14 bases. CDR1 is LGHNA and CDR2 is YSLEER in the germline V gene. CDR3 DNA: TGCGCCAGCAGCCAAGAAGGCGGGATCGGGTCCAAAAACATTCAGTACTTC. Amino acids: CASSQEGGIGSKNIQYF.

This chain uses TRBV29-1 with TRBJ2-3; TRBD1 or TRBD2 may be the D gene (5 bases each). Trimming left V 3 bases short and J 7 bases short, with 11 bases between. There are 12 residues in the CDR3. The germline V gene has CDR1 SQVTM and CDR2 ANQGSEA. The CDR3 spells CSVEAREYTQYF. The CDR3 DNA is TGCAGCGTTGAGGCCAGGGAGTATACGCAGTATTTT.

The chain employs TRBV5-1 and TRBJ2-2, with 15 bases aligning to TRBD2. Germline V gene sequence: CDR1 SGHRS, CDR2 YFSETQ. J was trimmed by 4 bases and V by 2 bases; bases with no gene match: 6. This CDR3 comprises 18 residues. The CDR3 sequence is CASSLKGLAGGGTGELFF. In DNA form, the CDR3 reads TGCGCCAGCAGCTTAAAGGGACTAGCGGGAGGCGGCACCGGGGAGCTGTTTTTT.

This clonotype was detected many times. The V and J genes are TRBV7-2 and TRBJ2-3; no firm D call. Germline loops: CDR1 SGHTA, CDR2 FQGNSA. The CDR3 runs to 12 residues. Deletions cut 5 bases from V and 0 bases from J, with 3 bases between. The CDR3 sequence: CASSPSTDTQYF. The CDR3 DNA follows: TGTGCCAGCAGCCCAAGCACAGATACGCAGTATTTT.

This CDR3 is CSARGASGRYNEQFF. As DNA, the CDR3 is TGCAGTGCTAGAGGGGCTAGCGGGAGGTACAATGAGCAGTTCTTC. This chain joins TRBV20-1 and TRBJ2-1, with 11 bases matching TRBD2. Germline assignment: CDR1 DFQATT and CDR2 SNEGSKA (reference sequence). Trimming cost V 1 base and J 4 bases; bases outside gene matches: 3. The CDR3 loop spans 15 amino acids.

The sample holds many counts of this clonotype. The chain is built from TRBV12-3 or TRBV12-4 and TRBJ2-7; D not certain. The length of the CDR3 is 16 residues. The V gene lost 5 bases and the J gene lost 3 bases, with 20 bases spanning the gap. The CDR3, as DNA: TGTGCCAGCAGTGGAGCCCAAGGGAACAGACGCTACGAGCAGTACTTC. It yields the protein CASSGAQGNRRYEQYF.

The V call is TRBV6-5, the J call TRBJ2-7; 9 bases map to TRBD2. J was trimmed by 0 bases and V by 0 bases; bases with no gene match: 12. The length of the CDR3 is 19 residues. CDR1 MNHEY and CDR2 SVGAGI come from the germline V gene. CDR3 in DNA: TGTGCCAGCAGTTACTCGAGAGGTCCGACTAGCGGACTCTCCTACGAGCAGTACTTC. Amino acid sequence: CASSYSRGPTSGLSYEQYF.

The chain links TRBV20-1 to TRBJ2-3; D is possibly TRBD2 (7 bases). Germline V gives CDR1 DFQATT, CDR2 SNEGSKA (reference sequence). V was pared by 5 bases and J by 4 bases, with 16 bases between. This CDR3 has 14 residues. The CDR3 sequence is CSAGGRGGADTQYF. CDR3 coding DNA: TGCAGTGCTGGGGGGAGGGGGGGCGCAGATACGCAGTATTTT.

This clonotype was found many times. The gene calls are TRBV12-3 or TRBV12-4 and TRBJ1-3, with a possible D match to TRBD1 (5 bases). V lost 7 bases and J 4 bases, leaving 20 bases between the germline ends. This CDR3 region has 16 residues. The CDR3 sequence: CASTLEEGRGGNTIYF. The DNA of the CDR3 is TGTGCCAGCACCCTCGAAGAGGGGCGGGGAGGAAACACCATATATTTT.

The chain couples TRBV27 to TRBJ2-6, with 7 positions matching TRBD2. Germline CDR1 MNHEY, CDR2 SMNVEV (reference sequence). CDR3 length: 16 amino acids. Trimming took 1 base from V and 0 from J; bases not matched to a gene: 0. CDR3 in DNA: TGTGCCAGCAGTTTATGGGAGGGCTCTGGGGCCAACGTCCTGACTTTC. Its translation: CASSLWEGSGANVLTF.